The 18 T cell receptor beta chains below all came from one sample that was sequenced in a study of blood T cells in healthy people across ages. The use of a sample-barcoded 5' primer and a J-beta primer mix characterized a second PCR of 7 to 11 cycles. TCRdb re-called the 5' RACE reads with MiXCR, one entry per CDR3 protein. The table records 700,000 to 950,000 distinct CDR3 sequences, 40% to 45% of them present only once. Material for sequencing was blood. The receptor source for this set is a woman aged 60-75 years in good health.

This clonotype turned up a few times. V and J are TRBV7-3 and TRBJ2-1; 7 bases agree with TRBD2. CDR1 is SGHTA and CDR2 is FQGTGA in the germline V gene. Trimming took 4 bases from V and 5 from J; bases not matched to a gene: 5. The CDR3 is made up of 14 amino acids. In nucleotides, the CDR3 is TGTGCCAGCAGCTGGGGGGGTCAAGACAATGAGCAGTTCTTC. Residues: CASSWGGQDNEQFF.

The CDR3 nucleotides read TGCGCCAGCGGGCGGGCCCCCGAAGAGACCCAGTACTTC. This sequence encodes CASGRAPEETQYF. This rearrangement joins TRBV5-1 to TRBJ2-5; D possibly corresponds to TRBD2 (5 bases). The CDR3 consists of 13 residues. Germline CDR1 and CDR2: SGHRS and YFSETQ. Between the trimmed V and J ends, which lost 7 bases and 3 bases, there was a span of 13 bases.

This clonotype was picked up a small number of times. The chain uses TRBV28 and TRBJ1-1, with a weak D call TRBD1 (6 bases). The CDR3 is 13 residues long. Trimming cost V 7 bases and J 4 bases, with 13 bases left between them. The germline CDR1 and CDR2 sequences are MDHEN and SYDVKM. The CDR3 coding sequence is TGTGCCAGCAATGGGGGGGGCGGCACTGAAGCTTTCTTT. Protein: CASNGGGGTEAFF.

A note on this clonotype: A read error may explain this, as a much larger clone is one base away. The CDR3 nucleotides read TGTGCCAGCAGCTTGGGACCGACAGCCAAAAACATTCGGTACTTC. Protein: CASSLGPTAKNIRYF. This rearrangement joins TRBV5-5 to TRBJ2-4; TRBD1 is a possible D gene (5 bases). The CDR3 spans 15 residues. Germline assignment: CDR1 SGHKS and CDR2 YYEKEE (reference sequence).

This clonotype has a count of ten or more. The chain uses TRBV12-3 or TRBV12-4 and TRBJ2-4; TRBD2 might be the D (5 bases). The CDR3 sequence is 14 residues long. V shed 6 bases and J shed 8 bases, with 17 bases lying between them. The CDR3 coding sequence is TGTGCCAGCAGAGCCCGAGGGCTGGGTGACATTCAGTACTTC. Translating gives CASRARGLGDIQYF.

The gene calls are TRBV6-6 and TRBJ2-1; TRBD1 matches at 8 bases. The CDR3 is 16 residues long. CDR1 is MNHNY and CDR2 is SVGAGI in the germline V gene (reference sequence). V was pared by 5 bases and J by 0 bases, with 6 bases of the junction left unmatched. This CDR3 reads CASSTSTGGSYNEQFF. The CDR3 DNA reads as TGTGCCAGCAGTACTTCTACAGGGGGCTCCTACAATGAGCAGTTCTTC.

The V gene is TRBV28, the J gene TRBJ2-1; 8 bases agree with TRBD2. Trimming cost V 4 bases and J 10 bases; bases outside gene matches: 15. The CDR3 length is 16 residues. Germline values: CDR1 MDHEN, CDR2 SYDVKM. CDR3 sequence (DNA): TGTGCCAGCAGTTGGCGCAGGACTAGCCGGAGCTTGGAGCAGTTCTTC. It codes for CASSWRRTSRSLEQFF.

This chain joins TRBV6-1 and TRBJ1-5; no clear D gene. V lost 6 bases to trimming and J lost 0 bases, with 27 bases between them. Germline V lookup: CDR1 MNHNS, CDR2 SASEGT. This CDR3 contains 20 residues. The CDR3 region has the DNA TGTGCCAGCAGGGAAACGTCCGCATCTGACGTCGGGTTTAGCAATCAGCCCCAGCATTTT. Translated, it gives CASRETSASDVGFSNQPQHF.

The genes are TRBV3-1 and TRBJ1-2; TRBD1 matches at 7 bases. CDR3 size: 14 residues. Germline V gene lookup returns CDR1 LGHDT and CDR2 YNNKEL (reference sequence). J was trimmed by 5 bases and V by 6 bases; bases with no gene match: 9. This chain's CDR3 is CASRAEGTVYGYTF. CDR3 DNA sequence: TGTGCCAGCAGGGCAGAGGGGACAGTTTATGGCTACACCTTC.

This clonotype was recorded only once. The rearrangement links TRBV30 to TRBJ2-5; the D is unclear. V was cut by 4 bases and J by 1 base, with 13 bases left in between. Germline assignment: CDR1 GTSNPN and CDR2 SVGIG (reference sequence). The length of the CDR3 is 14 residues. CDR3 loop: CAWNGQDLQETQYF. The DNA of the CDR3 is TGTGCCTGGAACGGCCAGGACCTCCAAGAGACCCAGTACTTC.

The chain uses TRBV20-1 and TRBJ1-2; possible D gene TRBD1, 5 bases. The germline CDR1 and CDR2 sequences are DFQATT and SNEGSKA (reference sequence). The CDR3 runs to 16 residues. V dropped 5 bases and J dropped 8 bases, with 27 bases sitting between them. The CDR3 protein is CSAPGTHGGRARGYTF. For the CDR3, the DNA is TGCAGTGCTCCAGGGACCCACGGTGGCAGGGCAAGAGGCTACACCTTC.

This clonotype was detected ten times or more. V usage is TRBV6-6 and J usage is TRBJ2-3, with 8 bases lining up with TRBD2. The CDR3 spans 13 residues. CDR1 and CDR2 (germline): MNHNY, SVGAGI (reference sequence). The V gene end was trimmed by 10 bases and the J gene end by 4 bases; junction bases not matched to a gene: 7. Here the CDR3 reads CAINAGGADTQYF. The CDR3 DNA reads TGTGCCATTAACGCGGGAGGCGCAGATACGCAGTATTTT.

The rearrangement links TRBV12-3 or TRBV12-4 to TRBJ2-3, with D perhaps TRBD1 (6 bases). CDR3 size: 18 residues. The V end lost 1 base, the J end lost 0 bases, and 17 bases lay between the germline ends. The CDR3 region has the DNA TGTGCCAGCAGTTTAGGGGTAGGGGCAGGGGCTAGCACAGATACGCAGTATTTT. Amino acid sequence: CASSLGVGAGASTDTQYF.

The chain uses TRBV20-1 and TRBJ1-5; tentatively, D is TRBD1 (6 bases). The length of the CDR3 is 17 residues. Germline loops: CDR1 DFQATT, CDR2 SNEGSKA (reference sequence). With 0 bases removed from V and 6 bases from J, the gap between germline ends came to 21 bases. CDR3 in amino acids: CSARDQQGRGSSQPQHF. DNA for the CDR3: TGCAGTGCTAGAGATCAACAGGGAAGAGGGAGTAGTCAGCCCCAGCATTTT.

The chain links TRBV9 to TRBJ2-1; D might be TRBD2 (5 bases). Germline loops: CDR1 SGDLS, CDR2 YYNGEE. Between the trimmed V and J ends, which lost 0 bases and 0 bases, there was a span of 10 bases. The CDR3 spans 16 residues. CDR3 nucleotide sequence: TGTGCCAGCAGCGTAGATGAGGGCCGCTCCTACAATGAGCAGTTCTTC. This codes for CASSVDEGRSYNEQFF.

This clonotype was seen a few times. The chain uses TRBV6-2 or TRBV6-3 and TRBJ2-1; 8 bases match TRBD1. Germline lookup yields CDR1 MNHEY and CDR2 SVGEGT. Trimming cost V 4 bases and J 6 bases; bases outside gene matches: 5. The CDR3 spans 14 residues. CDR3 DNA sequence: TGTGCCAGCAGTTCCCCCGGACAGGGCAATGAGCAGTTCTTC. This encodes CASSSPGQGNEQFF.

The V and J genes are TRBV4-1 and TRBJ2-5; D is ambiguous. The J call may be faulty, since TRBJ2-7 better matches the DNA end. The germline gives CDR1 MGHRA, CDR2 YSYEKL. The CDR3 sequence is 17 residues long. The CDR3 coding sequence is TGCGCCAGCAGCCAAGATGCCGTTGTAGGGAAGGGATACGAGCAGTACTTC. It yields the protein CASSQDAVVGKGYEQYF.

The J gene is TRBJ2-1, the V gene TRBV6-5, with 7 bases aligning to TRBD2. The CDR3 spans 14 residues. Losses at the gene ends were 4 bases for V and 7 bases for J; bases not matched to a gene: 7. CDR1 and CDR2 from the germline V gene are MNHEY and SVGAGI. The chain's CDR3 is CASSFLGGGNEQFF. CDR3 DNA: TGTGCCAGCAGTTTCTTGGGGGGAGGGAATGAGCAGTTCTTC.